Following are 5 T cell receptor beta chains from one sample sequenced in a study of glioma-infiltrating T cells. TCR alpha and beta CDR3 regions were amplified from RNA using iRepertoire nested multiplex PCR. Via MiXCR, TCRdb re-called the multiplex PCR reads, giving one row per CDR3 protein. The sample lists over 130,000 distinct CDR3 sequences; roughly two fifths were seen once. The sequenced sample consisted of glioma tissue, nonneoplastic brain tissue, or PBMCs (not recorded which). The source is a human donor with low-grade glioma or glioblastoma, undergoing nonglioma brain surgery, or in good health (not recorded which).

By frequency in the sample, this clonotype is medium-sized (0.01 to 0.1%). J is TRBJ2-3 and V is TRBV6-1, with 7 bases lining up with TRBD1. With 5 bases clipped from V and 4 bases from J, the junction kept 3 bases outside the gene matches. This CDR3 region has 13 residues. Germline CDR1 MNHNS, CDR2 SASEGT. The CDR3: CASSSQGADTQYF. In nucleotides, the CDR3 is TGTGCCAGCAGTTCTCAGGGGGCAGATACGCAGTATTTT.

V gene TRBV4-2 combines with J gene TRBJ2-3; possible D gene TRBD1, 6 bases. This CDR3 contains 17 residues. From germline, CDR1 is LGHNA and CDR2 YNFKEQ. Trimming stripped 5 bases from V and 2 bases from J, with 20 bases between. The DNA of the CDR3 is TGTGCCAGCAGCTTATACTACTCGACAGGATCCACAGATACGCAGTATTTT. Amino acid sequence: CASSLYYSTGSTDTQYF.

This clonotype has more than one count but fewer than ten. J is TRBJ2-2 and V is TRBV6-2 or TRBV6-3; D gene unclear. The CDR3 runs to 14 residues. CDR1 is MNHEY, CDR2 SVGEGT, per germline. Between the trimmed V and J ends, which lost 5 bases and 4 bases, there was a span of 11 bases. CDR3 loop: CASSPSRFTGELFF. The CDR3 DNA sequence: TGTGCCAGCAGTCCCTCCCGTTTCACCGGGGAGCTGTTTTTT.

The chain combines TRBV10-3 with TRBJ2-1; D unresolved. The CDR3 spans 12 residues. Germline V gives CDR1 ENHRY, CDR2 SYGVKD. Trimming pared 8 bases from V and 3 bases from J, leaving 8 bases between. CDR3 sequence (DNA): TGTGCCATCTCGTCGGGCTACAATGAGCAGTTCTTC. Protein product: CAISSGYNEQFF.

V is TRBV6-1 and J is TRBJ1-2; perhaps TRBD1 as D (6 bases). With 6 bases removed from V and 8 bases from J, the gap between germline ends came to 19 bases. This CDR3 is 14 amino acids long. CDR1 is MNHNS and CDR2 is SASEGT in the germline V gene. CDR3 protein: CASRETTGIRGYTF. The DNA for the CDR3 is TGTGCCAGCAGAGAAACAACAGGGATCAGGGGCTACACCTTC.